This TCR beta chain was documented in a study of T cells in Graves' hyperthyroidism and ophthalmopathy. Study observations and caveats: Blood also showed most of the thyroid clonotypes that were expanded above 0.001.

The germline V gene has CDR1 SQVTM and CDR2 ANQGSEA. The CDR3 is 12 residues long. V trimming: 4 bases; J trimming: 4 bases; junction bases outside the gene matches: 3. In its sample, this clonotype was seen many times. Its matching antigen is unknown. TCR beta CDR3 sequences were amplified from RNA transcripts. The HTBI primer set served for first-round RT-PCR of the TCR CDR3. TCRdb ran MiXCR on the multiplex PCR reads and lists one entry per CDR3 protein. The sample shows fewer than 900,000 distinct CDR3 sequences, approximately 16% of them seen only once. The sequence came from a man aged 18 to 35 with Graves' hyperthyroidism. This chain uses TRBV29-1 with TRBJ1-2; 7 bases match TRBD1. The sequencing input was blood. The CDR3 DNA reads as TGCAGCGTTGTCGACAGGGCCTATGGCTACACCTTC. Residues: CSVVDRAYGYTF.